The subject of this entry is one T cell receptor beta chain. Per the original methods: Quantification of nucleated cells was approximated via reference gene primer amplification. Only in-frame clones appear in the TCRdb table, and some are missing; sequencing was by immunoSEQ multiplex PCR. V and J calls and clone size are as listed in that table; D and trimming were resolved from the DNA. The sample contains about 250,000 clones, 86% of which appear only once. This entry comes from a study of blood T cell repertoires in COVID-19. Study as a whole: The cDNA or gDNA used as material had been derived from T cells, B-cell-depleted T cells, or PBMCs.

The Seattle patients joined while their infection was active and were tracked longitudinally afterward. The V gene's germline CDR1 is PRHDT and CDR2 FYEKMQ (reference sequence). This CDR3 is built from 16 residues. V gave up 5 bases and J gave up 0 bases, with 13 bases separating them. Source material: peripheral blood. The sequence came from a woman older than 75 with COVID-19, enrolled during active disease. The chain recombines TRBV13 with TRBJ1-4; no definite D call. The DNA for the CDR3 is TGTGCCAGCAGCCGGGGAGAGGTTGCAACTAATGAAAAACTGTTTTTT. The encoded protein is CASSRGEVATNEKLFF.